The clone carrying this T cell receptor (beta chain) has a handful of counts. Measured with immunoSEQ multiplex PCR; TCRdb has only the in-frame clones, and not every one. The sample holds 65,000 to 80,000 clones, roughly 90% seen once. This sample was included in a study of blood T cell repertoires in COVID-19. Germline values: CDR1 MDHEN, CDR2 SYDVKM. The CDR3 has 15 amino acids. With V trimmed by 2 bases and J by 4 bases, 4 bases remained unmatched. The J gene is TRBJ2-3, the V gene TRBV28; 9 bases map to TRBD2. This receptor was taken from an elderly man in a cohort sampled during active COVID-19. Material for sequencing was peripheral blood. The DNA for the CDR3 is TGTGCCAGCAGTTTACGGGGCGGGGGGGCAGATACGCAGTATTTT. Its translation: CASSLRGGGADTQYF.